Sequencing of this TCR beta chain was carried out in a study of T-cell reconstitution after alpha-beta-depleted transplantation in children. Germline CDR1 is ENHRY and CDR2 is SYGVKD. The CDR3 sequence is 12 residues long. Trimming at V came to 8 bases and at J to 2 bases, leaving 0 bases not matched to a gene. Unique molecular identifiers were used in preparing the TCRbeta library. TCRdb itself ran the PCR reads through MiXCR, one entry per CDR3 protein. The sample gives hundreds of thousands of distinct CDR3 sequences, more than 20% of which show up once; 14% is in the top ten. The chain uses TRBV10-3 and TRBJ2-7; 10 bases fit TRBD1. Sequenced material: PBMCs, mostly from graft donor cells, taken 360 days after TCRalphabeta/CD19-depleted stem cell transplant. This TCR was sampled from a boy under two years old who had a stem cell transplant for acute myeloid leukemia, so the T cells may come from the graft donor. CDR3 DNA sequence: TGTGCCATCGGGACAGGGGCCTACGAGCAGTACTTC. The encoded protein is CAIGTGAYEQYF.